This T cell receptor (beta chain) was documented in a study of radiotherapy plus CTLA-4 blockade in lung cancer. Overall study: An objective response was seen in around a sixth of patients, and disease control in over 25%.

Libraries were prepared by immunoSEQ multiplex PCR; TCRdb keeps only in-frame clonotypes and omits some of them. The sample gives roughly 130,000 clones, just under 90% of which show up once; about 7% is in the top ten. Concerning this clone: The antigen remains undetermined.

The CDR3 is 14 residues long. In germline, CDR1 is SGDLS, CDR2 YYNGEE. V was trimmed by 0 bases and J by 5 bases, leaving 8 bases between them. Points from the study as a whole: Reportedly, early blood T cell clone dynamics best predicted response, with interferon-beta. After treatment with radiotherapy plus ipilimumab, TCR clones that came from the tumor expanded in blood.

With ipilimumab providing CTLA-4 blockade, focal radiation was administered to patients who had chemo-refractory metastatic non-small-cell lung cancer. Sequenced here: peripheral blood, sampled from a patient treated with radiotherapy plus ipilimumab. The genes are TRBV9 and TRBJ2-2; D unresolved. The receptor was derived from a human donor with non-small cell lung cancer that progressed on radiotherapy plus ipilimumab. The CDR3 sequence is CASSVAGVTGELFF. CDR3 nucleotides: TGTGCCAGCAGCGTAGCCGGTGTTACCGGGGAGCTGTTTTTT.